The clone carrying this TCR beta chain was seen repeatedly, ten times or more. Each CDR3 protein gets one entry after TCRdb re-called the 5' RACE reads with MiXCR. The sample holds tens of thousands of distinct CDR3 sequences, approximately 3.8% seen once. The sample originates from a study of neurological immune-mediated disorders. Between the trimmed V and J ends, which lost 11 bases and 0 bases, there was a span of 11 bases. CDR1 and CDR2 (germline): SGHTA, FQGNSA. This CDR3 comprises 13 residues. Sequencing was carried out using PBMCs. The chain is built from TRBV7-2 and TRBJ1-5; D might be TRBD1 (5 bases). The source of this sequence is a man aged 30 to 45 with multiple sclerosis. CDR3 region: CASGRDSNQPQHF. As DNA, the CDR3 is TGTGCCTCGGGACGAGATAGCAATCAGCCCCAGCATTTT.